These 28 T cell receptor beta chains originate from one sample sequenced in a study of tumor and adjacent non-tumor tissue in lung cancer. No cell sorting was done before RNA was extracted from the tissue. This non-tumor lung sample came from over 3 cm beyond the tumor edge. TCRbeta libraries were built with three rounds of nested PCR, modified from ARM-PCR. TCRdb fed the multiplex PCR reads into MiXCR, producing one record per CDR3 protein. The sample includes about 60,000 distinct CDR3 sequences, about 56% of them seen just once. The sequencing sample was made of distant non-tumor lung tissue. Every receptor here comes from a man between 65 and 85 years old with non-small cell lung cancer.

V is TRBV30 and J is TRBJ2-7; D is perhaps TRBD1 or TRBD2 (6 bases each). Germline-derived CDR1 and CDR2 are GTSNPN and SVGIG (reference sequence). The ends were cut back, 4 bases at V and 11 bases at J, with 21 bases in the middle. There are 13 residues in the CDR3. The CDR3 DNA follows: TGTGCCTGGACCCCGAACCCGGGGGCCGAAGAGTACTTC. Amino acid sequence: CAWTPNPGAEEYF.

There are a few counts of this clonotype. This clone may be a read error of a much larger clone one base away. This CDR3 is CASRDPAALGTDTLYF. CDR3 sequence (DNA): TGTGCCAGCAGGGACCCCGCGGCCCTCGGCACAGATACGCTGTATTTT. The chain couples TRBV6-1 to TRBJ2-3; no clear D. Germline lookup yields CDR1 MNHNS and CDR2 SASEGT. The CDR3 sequence is 16 residues long.

In its sample, this clonotype was seen a few times. This may stem from a read error, because a much larger clone lies one nucleotide away. The rearrangement links TRBV6-1 to TRBJ1-2, with TRBD1 matching 8 bases. The CDR3 loop spans 13 amino acids. Germline V gene data show CDR1 as MNHNS and CDR2 as SASEGT. This chain's CDR3 is CAGRMTGAYGYTF. Here the CDR3 DNA reads TGTGCCGGCAGGATGACAGGGGCATATGGCTACACCTTC.

Details on this clonotype: The CDR3 end shows no conserved phenylalanine or tryptophan, and so a read error is likely. This chain connects TRBV29-1 to TRBJ2-3; 7 bases line up with TRBD1. Germline V gives CDR1 SQVTM, CDR2 ANQGSEA. CDR3 size: 20 residues. V shed 7 bases and J 3 bases; nucleotides not matched to a gene: 28. CDR3 sequence reads: CSARQGVGTRGLIGTDTQYL. The CDR3 bases are TGCAGCGCGAGACAGGGTGTGGGCACCAGAGGTTTGATCGGAACAGATACGCAGTATTTG.

This clonotype was seen many times. The chain employs TRBV20-1 and TRBJ2-7; 10 nucleotides agree with TRBD2. The CDR3 sequence is 14 residues long. Germline V gene data show CDR1 as DFQATT and CDR2 as SNEGSKA (reference sequence). For the CDR3, the DNA is TGCAGCGCAAACTTAGCGGGAGGACGCTACGAGCAGTACTTC. This encodes CSANLAGGRYEQYF.

To note about this clonotype: The germline gene is not matched at one end of the junction; a read error may be the cause. The chain has TRBV11-2 and TRBJ2-5, with 10 nucleotides matching TRBD1. The CDR3 loop spans 15 amino acids. Germline V gene data show CDR1 as SGHAT and CDR2 as FQNNGV. Here the CDR3 DNA reads TGTGGCAGCAGCTTGGGACAGGGGTTACAAGGGACCCAGTACTTC. This gives the protein CGSSLGQGLQGTQYF.

Notes on this clonotype: Lacking the conserved final phenylalanine or tryptophan, this CDR3 likely reflects a read error. The DNA is left out, because the CDR3 cannot be placed on it with certainty; the CDR3 is given as TCRdb lists it. The gene calls are TRBV6-2 or TRBV6-3 and TRBJ2-1. The CDR3 length equals 16 residues, ends included. CDR1 and CDR2 (germline): MNHEY, SVGEGT. The CDR3 protein is CASTYGTGLLGNEQFY.

This clonotype came up many times. The chain joins TRBV10-3 to TRBJ2-7; 13 bases are shared with TRBD2. The CDR3 is 16 residues long. From germline, CDR1 is ENHRY and CDR2 SYGVKD. The V gene end was trimmed by 5 bases and the J gene end by 2 bases; junction bases not matched to a gene: 6. CDR3 amino acids: CAISWTSGGPTYEQYF. The CDR3 region has the DNA TGTGCCATCAGTTGGACTAGCGGGGGCCCCACCTACGAGCAGTACTTC.

As to this clonotype: This clone may be a read error of a much larger clone one base away. V gene TRBV5-6 combines with J gene TRBJ2-5, with D hard to call. This CDR3 contains 12 residues. Germline CDR1 reads SGHDT; CDR2 reads YYEEEE. The CDR3 reads CASSGPQVTQYF. CDR3 sequence (DNA): TGTGCCAGCAGCGGACCCCAAGTGACCCAGTACTTC.

On this clonotype itself: This may arise from a read error, as a much more abundant clone is one base away. The chain is built from TRBV7-9 and TRBJ1-2, with D maybe TRBD1 (5 bases). The CDR3 is made up of 14 amino acids. Trimming removed 6 bases at V and 1 base at J, with 12 bases between. CDR1 is SEHNR and CDR2 is FQNEAQ in the germline V gene (reference sequence). The CDR3 DNA is TGTGCCAGCAGGCCCAAGGGGTTTAACTATGGCTACACCTTC. This encodes CASRPKGFNYGYTF.

To note about this clonotype: The junction and the germline gene differ at one end; a read error may be behind it. This chain connects TRBV29-1 to TRBJ2-5; maybe TRBD2 (5 bases). Looked up from germline, CDR1 is SQVTM and CDR2 is ANQGSEA. The length of the CDR3 is 14 residues. The CDR3 DNA sequence: TGCAGCGCCGGGTGGAGAGGGATGGGAGAGACCCACTACTTC. It translates to CSAGWRGMGETHYF.

The chain has TRBV11-2 and TRBJ2-7; the D gene is possibly TRBD1 (6 bases). The CDR3 covers 15 residues. CDR1 and CDR2 (germline): SGHAT, FQNNGV. V gave up 2 bases and J gave up 3 bases, with 14 bases separating them. The CDR3 loop is CASSLPRIGGYEQYF. CDR3 DNA sequence: TGTGCCAGCAGCTTACCCCGTATAGGGGGCTACGAGCAGTACTTC.

Points on this clonotype: Possible read error: a much larger clone is one base away. This sequence joins TRBV12-3 or TRBV12-4 and TRBJ2-1; no clear D. The CDR3 runs 13 residues. CDR3 bases: TGTACCAGCAGTTTAATGAGCTACAATGAGCAGTTCTTC. This gives the protein CTSSLMSYNEQFF.

J is TRBJ1-5 and V is TRBV29-1; D remains unclear. Germline V CDR1 and CDR2: SQVTM, ANQGSEA. V lost 6 bases and J lost 8, with 17 bases in between. CDR3 length: 13 amino acids. The CDR3 protein is CSVGWEIDEPQHF. As DNA, the CDR3 is TGCAGCGTAGGATGGGAAATTGATGAGCCCCAGCATTTT.

Ten or more counts support this clonotype. V and J are TRBV5-4 and TRBJ2-5; 7 bases are shared with TRBD1. Trimming took 3 bases from V and 6 from J; bases not matched to a gene: 8. Per the germline V gene, CDR1 is SGHNT and CDR2 is YYREEE (reference sequence). The CDR3 has 14 residues. The CDR3 loop reads CASSSPTGRQTQYF. The CDR3 DNA follows: TGTGCCAGCAGCTCCCCGACAGGGCGGCAGACCCAGTACTTC.

In its sample, this clonotype was seen many times. The chain uses TRBV13 and TRBJ2-3; TRBD2 agrees at 12 bases. CDR3 length equals 18 residues. CDR1 and CDR2 from the germline V gene are PRHDT and FYEKMQ (reference sequence). V shed 5 bases, J shed 6 bases, and the junction held 15 bases outside the gene matches. The CDR3 protein is CASSVRRLAGGRRDTQYF. The CDR3 coding sequence is TGTGCCAGCAGCGTTCGCCGTCTAGCGGGGGGGCGGCGGGATACGCAGTATTTT.

As to this clonotype: As the CDR3 is not closed by the conserved phenylalanine or tryptophan, this likely results from a read error. The DNA is left out, because the CDR3 cannot be placed on it with certainty; the CDR3 is given as TCRdb lists it. The CDR3 reads CASSRPFCLRERNQPQHL. The rearrangement uses TRBV11-2 and TRBJ1-5; the table's D call TRBD1 went unverified against the DNA. Germline V CDR1 and CDR2: SGHAT, FQNNGV. The CDR3 adds up to 18 amino acids, both ends counted.

This clonotype appeared a few times. This rearrangement joins TRBV6-5 to TRBJ2-3; TRBD1 is a possible D gene (5 bases). The CDR3 loop spans 16 amino acids. Trimming removed 10 bases from V and 6 bases from J, with 26 bases in between. Germline CDR1 and CDR2: MNHEY and SVGAGI. The CDR3 DNA follows: TGTGCCAACAGGCACACCCGCGCCAAACGGTCGGATACGCAGTATTTT. Protein: CANRHTRAKRSDTQYF.

At least ten counts were recorded for this clonotype. V gene TRBV7-8 combines with J gene TRBJ2-1; no definite D call. CDR1 is SGHVS and CDR2 is FQNEAQ in the germline V gene. Between the trimmed V and J ends, which lost 5 bases and 12 bases, there was a span of 11 bases. This CDR3 spans 11 amino acids. The CDR3 is CASSADGSQFF. The CDR3 DNA sequence: TGTGCCAGCAGCGCGGACGGTTCGCAGTTCTTC.

With regard to this clonotype: The junction departs from the called germline gene at one end, perhaps through a read error. V usage is TRBV11-2 and J usage is TRBJ2-6; tentative D call: TRBD1 (5 bases). Germline CDR1 is SGHAT and CDR2 is FQNNGV. The CDR3 contains 15 residues. The CDR3 nucleotides are TGTGCCAGCAGCCCTGGAAGCTCTGGGGCCAATGTCCTGACTTTC. Translated: CASSPGSSGANVLTF.

This chain uses TRBV6-1 with TRBJ2-7, with D possibly called TRBD1 or TRBD2 (6 bases each). CDR3 length: 15 amino acids. Germline-derived CDR1 and CDR2 are MNHNS and SASEGT. The CDR3 reads CTSSERQGSSYEQYF. The CDR3 DNA is TGTACTAGCAGTGAACGTCAGGGGAGCTCCTACGAGCAGTACTTC.

A word on this clonotype: One junction end does not reproduce the germline sequence, and a read error may be involved. The V gene is TRBV11-2, the J gene TRBJ1-1; no clear D gene. Germline CDR1 reads SGHAT; CDR2 reads FQNNGV. This CDR3 is built from 14 residues. CDR3 DNA: TGTGCCAGCAGGCCAGTGCAAGGGTACACTGAAGATTTCTTT. Residues: CASRPVQGYTEDFF.

As regards this clonotype: The junction departs from the called germline gene at one end, perhaps through a read error. The V gene is TRBV20-1, the J gene TRBJ2-1, with 9 bases aligning to TRBD2. The CDR3 is 14 amino acids. Germline values: CDR1 DFQATT, CDR2 SNEGSKA (reference sequence). Written as DNA, the CDR3 is TGCAGTGCTAGGGCGGGGGGGCCCTACAATGAGCGGTTCTTC. Residues: CSARAGGPYNERFF.

This clonotype has a count of ten or more. The chain couples TRBV12-3 or TRBV12-4 to TRBJ2-7; D tentatively fits TRBD1 or TRBD2 (5 bases each). Trimming left V 2 bases short and J 0 bases short, with 8 bases between. The CDR3 has 14 amino acids. Here the CDR3 reads CASSLKGTSYEQYF. The CDR3 DNA sequence: TGTGCCAGCAGTTTAAAGGGGACCTCCTACGAGCAGTACTTC.

This clonotype was recorded a few times. This chain connects TRBV20-1 to TRBJ2-1; TRBD2 aligns across 15 bases. The CDR3 is 15 amino acids. CDR1 and CDR2 from the germline V gene are DFQATT and SNEGSKA (reference sequence). V gave up 1 base and J gave up 8 bases; unmatched junction bases: 3. The CDR3 nucleotides read TGCAGTGCTAGAGGGACTAGCGGGGGGGCCTATGAGCAGTTCTTC. It specifies CSARGTSGGAYEQFF.

On this clonotype: Germline and junction disagree at one end, which may indicate a read error. This chain uses TRBV11-2 with TRBJ2-2, with D perhaps being TRBD1 or TRBD2 (6 bases each). The CDR3 is 16 amino acids. Germline loops: CDR1 SGHAT, CDR2 FQNNGV. The CDR3 here is CTGSLAPGANTGELFF. Here the CDR3 DNA reads TGTACCGGCAGCTTAGCACCGGGGGCGAACACCGGGGAGTTGTTTTTT.

Comment on this clonotype: It may be a read error: a sequence one base away is much more abundant. The chain carries TRBV5-1 and TRBJ2-1; 8 nucleotides line up with TRBD2. V lost 9 bases, J lost 0 bases, and 8 bases stayed unmatched. The CDR3 is 15 amino acids. Germline values: CDR1 SGHRS, CDR2 YFSETQ. The CDR3 nucleotides are TGCGCCAACACCGGGAGCGGGAGCTCCTACAATGAGCAGTTCTTC. This sequence encodes CANTGSGSSYNEQFF.

As concerns this clonotype: This may be a read error, as it is one base from a much larger clone. The chain has TRBV10-3 and TRBJ2-3, with TRBD2 matching over 8 bases. The CDR3 loop spans 14 amino acids. V was pared by 7 bases and J by 2 bases, with 5 bases of the junction left unmatched. Per germline, CDR1 ENHRY and CDR2 SYGVKD. In DNA form, the CDR3 reads TGTGCCATCAATCGGGGGGGCCTCACAGATACGCAGTATTTT. It is translated as CAINRGGLTDTQYF.